These 24 T cell receptor beta chains were all obtained from the same sample, sequenced in a study of T-cell reconstitution after alpha-beta-depleted transplantation in children (dated by TCRdb to 2016 to 2017). Library prep was done by PCR. Instrument on record: Illumina HiSeq 2500. TCR library preparation used molecular barcoding, with unique molecular identifiers applied to normalize quantification of the TCRbeta repertoire. Using fastp trimming at Q25 and MiXCR clonotype assembly, TCRdb reanalyzed the public sequencing data and kept in-frame beta chains. Every CDR3 protein is listed once, alongside the most common genes and DNA of its rows. Recorded for this sample are more than 500,000 distinct CDR3 sequences; more than 9.5% of them occurred a single time. The biggest ten clones account for 14% of the sample. The treatment or condition label for this specimen denotes: allogeneic hematopoietic cell transplantation with graft depleted of TCRalphabeta T cells and CD19 B cells.

The specimen comprised PBMCs, mostly from graft donor cells, sampled 180 days after TCRalphabeta/CD19-depleted stem cell transplant. These receptors originate from a female patient aged 2-10 years who had a stem cell transplant for aplastic anemia, so the T cells may come from the graft donor.

The rearrangement joins TRBV12-3 or TRBV12-4 to TRBJ1-2; 9 nucleotides align to TRBD1. V trimming: 4 bases; J trimming: 7 bases; junction bases outside the gene matches: 4. The CDR3 has 13 residues. The CDR3, as DNA: TGTGCCAGCAGTTCCGGACAGGGGCCTGGCTACACCTTC. Protein product: CASSSGQGPGYTF.

V and J are TRBV7-2 and TRBJ2-7, with D unclear. The V and J ends lost 5 bases and 1 base respectively, with 15 bases between them. The V gene's germline CDR1 is SGHTA and CDR2 FQGNSA. This CDR3 is 15 amino acids long. In DNA form, the CDR3 reads TGTGCCAGCAGCCCATCGTCGGGCGGTTCCTACGAGCAGTACGTC. Protein sequence: CASSPSSGGSYEQYV.

This clonotype was found many times. The chain couples TRBV6-2 or TRBV6-3 to TRBJ1-2; D is unclear. This CDR3 region has 15 residues. V dropped 0 bases and J dropped 6 bases, with 14 bases sitting between them. Looked up from germline, CDR1 is MNHEY and CDR2 is SVGEGT. In DNA form, the CDR3 reads TGTGCCAGCAGTTACTCGATCGCGGTGATGGATGGCTACACCTTC. The encoded protein is CASSYSIAVMDGYTF.

Of note for this clonotype: A much larger clone lies a single base off, so this may be a read error. The CDR3 region is CAITQSRVFPYTEAFF. The CDR3 DNA reads as TGTGCCATCACCCAGTCCCGGGTTTTCCCGTACACTGAAGCTTTCTTT. V and J are TRBV10-3 and TRBJ1-1; no clear D gene. The CDR3 totals 16 residues. Trimming removed 7 bases at V and 3 bases at J, with 21 bases between. Germline V gives CDR1 ENHRY, CDR2 SYGVKD.

This clonotype was detected a few times. The chain uses TRBV5-5 and TRBJ2-5; TRBD2 might be the D (6 bases). Trimming took 0 bases from V and 5 from J, leaving 14 bases between them. The CDR3 consists of 15 residues. Germline V CDR1 and CDR2: SGHKS, YYEKEE (reference sequence). The DNA for the CDR3 is TGTGCCAGCAGCTTGGGTGGGACCGGGGGTGAGACCCAGTACTTC. This encodes CASSLGGTGGETQYF. The variable domain in full, with the rest retrieved from reference TRBV5-5 and TRBJ2-5, is DAGVTQSPTHLIKTRGQQVTLRCSPISGHKSVSWYQQVLGQGPQFIFQYYEKEERGRGNFPDRFSARQFPNYSSELNVNALLLGDSALYLCASSLGGTGGETQYFGPGTRLLVL.

In nucleotides, the CDR3 is TGTGCCAGCAGTTCCTCGGGACTAGCGGGGGGAGTGGATGAGCAGTTCTTC. Its translation: CASSSSGLAGGVDEQFF. The chain employs TRBV27 and TRBJ2-1, with 15 positions matching TRBD2. The V gene's germline CDR1 is MNHEY and CDR2 SMNVEV (reference sequence). This CDR3 comprises 17 residues. After removal of 4 bases from V and 8 bases from J, the junction contained 9 bases not matched to a gene.

The gene calls are TRBV23-1 and TRBJ2-1, with 13 bases aligning to TRBD2. TRBV23-1 is labeled an ORF, and its function is uncertain. This CDR3 contains 20 residues. The junction had 10 bases not matched to a gene; V was cut back by 2 bases and J by 0 bases. The CDR3 nucleotides read TGCGCCAGCAGTCAAGCACCAAGGACTAGCGGGAGTAGCTCCTACAATGAGCAGTTCTTC. It translates to CASSQAPRTSGSSSYNEQFF.

V is TRBV27 and J is TRBJ2-7; 15 bases fit TRBD2. This CDR3 spans 15 amino acids. V shed 6 bases and J 3 bases; nucleotides not matched to a gene: 3. Germline lookup yields CDR1 MNHEY and CDR2 SMNVEV (reference sequence). Here the CDR3 reads CASRGLAGGLYEQYF. For the CDR3, the DNA is TGTGCCAGCAGGGGACTAGCGGGAGGACTCTACGAGCAGTACTTC.

This clonotype was counted many times. The J gene is TRBJ1-1, the V gene TRBV29-1; TRBD1 matches at 7 bases. Trimming removed 6 bases from V and 3 bases from J; junction bases left unmatched: 10. Germline V gene data show CDR1 as SQVTM and CDR2 as ANQGSEA. This CDR3 contains 14 residues. DNA of the CDR3: TGCAGCGTGAATTTAGGGGGCAGGGACACTGAAGCTTTCTTT. Translating gives CSVNLGGRDTEAFF. The full variable domain, rest sourced from reference TRBV29-1 and TRBJ1-1, is SAVISQKPSRDICQRGTSLTIQCQVDSQVTMMFWYRQQPGQSLTLIATANQGSEATYESGFVIDKFPISRPNLTFSTLTVSNMSPEDSSIYLCSVNLGGRDTEAFFGQGTRLTVV.

This sequence joins TRBV20-1 and TRBJ1-5; no clear D gene. Germline CDR1 DFQATT, CDR2 SNEGSKA (reference sequence). V lost 0 bases to trimming and J lost 0 bases, with 3 bases between them. The CDR3 extends over 13 amino acids. For the CDR3, the DNA is TGCAGTGCTAGAGAAGATAGCAATCAGCCCCAGCATTTT. Translated: CSAREDSNQPQHF.

This clonotype was seen a few times. Here the CDR3 reads CASSPLSYRENTEAFF. The CDR3 region has the DNA TGTGCCAGCAGCCCGCTTTCTTACAGGGAGAACACTGAAGCTTTCTTT. The rearrangement joins TRBV7-7 to TRBJ1-1, with D tentatively TRBD1 (6 bases). V lost 5 bases to trimming and J lost 1 base, with 17 bases between them. Germline V gene sequence: CDR1 SSHAT, CDR2 FNYEAQ (reference sequence). The CDR3 runs 16 residues.

This clonotype was recorded many times. This chain uses TRBV7-2 with TRBJ1-1; D may be TRBD1 (6 bases). CDR3 length equals 14 residues. Germline V gives CDR1 SGHTA, CDR2 FQGNSA. V was clipped by 1 base and J by 4 bases, with 10 bases between them. This CDR3 reads CASSLDRAITEAFF. CDR3 in DNA: TGTGCCAGCAGCTTAGACAGGGCGATCACTGAAGCTTTCTTT.

This clonotype has a handful of counts. The chain carries TRBV19 and TRBJ2-2, with D possibly matching TRBD1 (5 bases). The ends were cut back, 7 bases at V and 0 bases at J, with 12 bases in the middle. CDR1 is LNHDA, CDR2 SQIVND, per germline (reference sequence). The CDR3 is made up of 15 amino acids. CDR3 in DNA: TGTGCCAGTAAACTGGGGCTAACGAACACCGGGGAGCTGTTTTTT. Translating it yields CASKLGLTNTGELFF.

The chain employs TRBV5-1 and TRBJ2-2; unclear D gene. This CDR3 has 16 residues. V gave up 0 bases and J gave up 0 bases, with 9 bases separating them. CDR1 is SGHRS, CDR2 YFSETQ, per germline. In DNA form, the CDR3 reads TGCGCCAGCAGCTTGGGAATAGCTTCGAACACCGGGGAGCTGTTTTTT. Encoded protein: CASSLGIASNTGELFF.

This clonotype was recorded a few times. The rearrangement joins TRBV11-1 to TRBJ1-1, with 9 bases matching TRBD1. V lost 2 bases and J lost 5; bases outside the gene matches: 15. This CDR3 is built from 18 residues. The germline CDR1 and CDR2 sequences are SGHAT and FQDESV (reference sequence). As DNA, the CDR3 is TGTGCCAGCAGCTTAAAGCGTGGGACAGGGCCGGTATTAACTGAAGCTTTCTTT. Residues: CASSLKRGTGPVLTEAFF.

This sequence joins TRBV20-1 and TRBJ2-2, with TRBD2 matching 8 bases. The germline V gene has CDR1 DFQATT and CDR2 SNEGSKA (reference sequence). The J segment lost 2 bases and the V segment lost 1 base, leaving 9 bases of the junction unmatched. The CDR3 consists of 17 residues. CDR3 residues: CSARAPISGINTGELFF. For the CDR3, the DNA is TGCAGTGCTAGAGCCCCGATTAGCGGGATAAACACCGGGGAGCTGTTTTTT.

The rearrangement uses TRBV28 and TRBJ2-1; 12 positions match TRBD2. CDR1 and CDR2 from the germline V gene are MDHEN and SYDVKM. The junction had 1 base not matched to a gene; V was cut back by 9 bases and J by 4 bases. The CDR3 spans 13 residues. As DNA, the CDR3 is TGTGCCAGTGGACTAGCGGGGTACAATGAGCAGTTCTTC. Translating it yields CASGLAGYNEQFF.

This clonotype appeared a few times. The genes are TRBV27 and TRBJ1-6; possibly TRBD1 for D (6 bases). This CDR3 region has 16 residues. The germline CDR1 and CDR2 sequences are MNHEY and SMNVEV (reference sequence). The ends were cut back, 5 bases at V and 1 base at J, with 12 bases in the middle. CDR3: CASSRRGGSYNSPLHF. CDR3 sequence (DNA): TGTGCCAGCAGTCGCAGGGGAGGGTCCTATAATTCACCCCTCCACTTT.

This clonotype was detected many times. The chain carries TRBV20-1 and TRBJ2-3; D is unclear. In germline, CDR1 is DFQATT, CDR2 SNEGSKA (reference sequence). The CDR3 runs 14 residues. Trimming took off 5 bases at V and 6 bases at J, with 18 bases between the two ends. DNA of the CDR3: TGCAGTGCTTGGGGTTCAGGTCCGGGTGATACGCAGTATTTT. Amino acid sequence: CSAWGSGPGDTQYF.

The chain uses TRBV20-1 and TRBJ1-2; 9 nucleotides line up with TRBD1. CDR1 and CDR2 from the germline V gene are DFQATT and SNEGSKA (reference sequence). V shed 0 bases and J 7 bases; nucleotides not matched to a gene: 6. This CDR3 is 14 amino acids long. The CDR3 nucleotides are TGCAGTGCTAGAGATCCCGGGACAGGGTCTGGCTACACCTTC. It specifies CSARDPGTGSGYTF.

The chain combines TRBV19 with TRBJ1-5; weak D call: TRBD1 (5 bases). Germline CDR1 and CDR2: LNHDA and SQIVND (reference sequence). The V end lost 3 bases, the J end lost 15 bases, and 15 bases lay between the germline ends. The CDR3 is 12 residues long. The CDR3: CASSIPYGGRHF. The CDR3 nucleotides are TGTGCCAGTAGTATTCCTTACGGGGGAAGGCATTTT.

The chain carries TRBV15 and TRBJ1-5; D call uncertain. V was cut by 0 bases and J by 2 bases, with 11 bases left in between. CDR3 size: 16 residues. Germline loops: CDR1 LNHNV, CDR2 YYDKDF (reference sequence). Here the CDR3 DNA reads TGTGCCACCAGCAGAGACATCCTAGGAGGCAATCAGCCCCAGCATTTT. Protein: CATSRDILGGNQPQHF.

The DNA of the CDR3 is TGTGCCACCAGCAGAGGGGGAGACAGATGGCGAAGTGAAAAACTGTTTTTT. This codes for CATSRGGDRWRSEKLFF. This chain connects TRBV15 to TRBJ1-4; D perhaps matches TRBD1 (5 bases). Germline CDR1 reads LNHNV; CDR2 reads YYDKDF (reference sequence). This CDR3 region has 17 residues. Trimming cost V 1 base and J 7 bases, with 19 bases left between them.

This clonotype was detected a few times. The chain employs TRBV7-9 and TRBJ1-4; D possibly corresponds to TRBD1 (5 bases). This CDR3 has 17 amino acids. The germline V and J ends were trimmed by 4 bases and 10 bases, with 25 bases remaining between them. Germline lookup yields CDR1 SEHNR and CDR2 FQNEAQ (reference sequence). CDR3 residues: CASSSAGLPHTGGKLFF. Written as DNA, the CDR3 is TGTGCCAGCAGCTCGGCGGGGCTTCCTCACACCGGGGGAAAACTGTTTTTT. Full variable domain (missing parts from reference TRBV7-9 and TRBJ1-4): DTGVSQNPRHKITKRGQNVTFRCDPISEHNRLYWYRQTLGQGPEFLTYFQNEAQLEKSRLLSDRFSAERPKGSFSTLEIQRTEQGDSAMYLCASSSAGLPHTGGKLFFGSGTQLSVL.